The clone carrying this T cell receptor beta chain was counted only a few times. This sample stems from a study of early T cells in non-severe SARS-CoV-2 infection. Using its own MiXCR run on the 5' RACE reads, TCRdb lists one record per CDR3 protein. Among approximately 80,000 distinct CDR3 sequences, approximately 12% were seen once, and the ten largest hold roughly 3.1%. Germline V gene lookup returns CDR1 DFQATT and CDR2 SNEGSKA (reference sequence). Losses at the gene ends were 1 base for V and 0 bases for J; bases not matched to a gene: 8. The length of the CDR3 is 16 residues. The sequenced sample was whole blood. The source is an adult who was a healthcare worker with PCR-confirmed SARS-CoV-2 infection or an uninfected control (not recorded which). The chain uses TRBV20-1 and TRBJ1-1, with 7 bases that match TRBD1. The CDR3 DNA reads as TGCAGTGCTAGAGTTTTTGGGACAGTTCTGAACACTGAAGCTTTCTTT. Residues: CSARVFGTVLNTEAFF.